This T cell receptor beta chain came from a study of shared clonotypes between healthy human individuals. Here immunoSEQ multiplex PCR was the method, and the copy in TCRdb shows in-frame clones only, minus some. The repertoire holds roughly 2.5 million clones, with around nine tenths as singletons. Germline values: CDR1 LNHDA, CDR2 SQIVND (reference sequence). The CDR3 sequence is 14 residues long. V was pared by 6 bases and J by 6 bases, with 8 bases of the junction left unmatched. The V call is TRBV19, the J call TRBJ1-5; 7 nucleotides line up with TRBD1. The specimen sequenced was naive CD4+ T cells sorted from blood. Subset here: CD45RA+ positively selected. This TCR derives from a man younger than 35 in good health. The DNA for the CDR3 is TGTGCCAGTAGAGAACAGGGGCCGGGTCAGCCCCAGCATTTT. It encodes CASREQGPGQPQHF.